This TCR beta chain was recovered during a study of T cells after posttransplantation cyclophosphamide. This clone was seen a handful of times. The antigen is unknown. Study-level findings and limits: After PTCy, TRB diversity resembled that of CNI/methotrexate controls.

The data were produced by immunoSEQ multiplex PCR, yet TCRdb's version contains in-frame clones alone and is incomplete. This table has roughly 2,700 clones, roughly 77% appearing once. Input material: PBMCs. The receptor was isolated from a man younger than 40 with a blood cancer, CMV-positive, and with a related stem cell donor.

The CDR3 loop is CASSRGAAEQYF. CDR3 DNA: TGCGCCAGCAGTCGGGGGGCGGCCGAGCAGTACTTC. This chain uses TRBV10-2 with TRBJ2-7, with D tentatively TRBD2 (7 bases). Deletions cut 5 bases from V and 6 bases from J, with 11 bases between. CDR3 length: 12 residues. Germline V gene sequence: CDR1 WSHSY, CDR2 SAAADI.